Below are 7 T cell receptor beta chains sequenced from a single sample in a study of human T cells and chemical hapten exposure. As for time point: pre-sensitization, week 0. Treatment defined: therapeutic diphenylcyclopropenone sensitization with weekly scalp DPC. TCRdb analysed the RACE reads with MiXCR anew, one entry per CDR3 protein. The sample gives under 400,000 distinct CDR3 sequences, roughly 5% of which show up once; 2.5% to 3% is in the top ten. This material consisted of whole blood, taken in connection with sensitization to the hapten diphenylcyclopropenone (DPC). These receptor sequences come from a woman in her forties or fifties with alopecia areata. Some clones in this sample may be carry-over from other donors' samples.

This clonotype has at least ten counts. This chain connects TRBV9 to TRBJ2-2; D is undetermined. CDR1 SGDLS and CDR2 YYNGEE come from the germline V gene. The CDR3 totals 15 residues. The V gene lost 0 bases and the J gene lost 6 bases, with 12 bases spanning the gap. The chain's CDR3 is CASSVANRLSGELFF. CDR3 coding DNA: TGTGCCAGCAGCGTAGCTAACCGATTGTCCGGGGAGCTGTTTTTT.

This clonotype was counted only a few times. This CDR3 is CASSSRGDMGGYTF. CDR3 nucleotide sequence: TGTGCCAGCAGTTCGCGTGGGGACATGGGAGGCTACACCTTC. V gene TRBV7-3 combines with J gene TRBJ1-2, with D possibly matching TRBD1 (6 bases). The V gene lost 6 bases and the J gene lost 8 bases, with 19 bases spanning the gap. The CDR3 covers 14 residues. CDR1 SGHTA and CDR2 FQGTGA come from the germline V gene. The variable domain in full, completed from reference TRBV7-3 and TRBJ1-2, reads GAGVSQTPSNKVTEKGKYVELRCDPISGHTALYWYRQSLGQGPEFLIYFQGTGAADDSGLPNDRFFAVRPEGSVSTLKIQRTERGDSAVYLCASSSRGDMGGYTFGSGTRLTVV.

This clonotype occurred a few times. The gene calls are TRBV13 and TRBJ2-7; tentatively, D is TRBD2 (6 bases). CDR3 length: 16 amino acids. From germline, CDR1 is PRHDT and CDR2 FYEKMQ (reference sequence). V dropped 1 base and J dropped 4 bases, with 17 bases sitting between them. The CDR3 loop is CASSLEGWGGAYEQYF. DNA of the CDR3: TGTGCCAGCAGCTTAGAGGGATGGGGCGGGGCGTACGAGCAGTACTTC.

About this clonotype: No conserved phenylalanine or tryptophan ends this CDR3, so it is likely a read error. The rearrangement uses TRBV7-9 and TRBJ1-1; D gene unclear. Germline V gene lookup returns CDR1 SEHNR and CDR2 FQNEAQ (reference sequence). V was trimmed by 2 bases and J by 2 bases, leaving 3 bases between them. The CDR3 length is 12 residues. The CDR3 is CASSLINTEAFL. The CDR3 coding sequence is TGTGCCAGCAGCTTAATTAACACTGAAGCTTTCCTT.

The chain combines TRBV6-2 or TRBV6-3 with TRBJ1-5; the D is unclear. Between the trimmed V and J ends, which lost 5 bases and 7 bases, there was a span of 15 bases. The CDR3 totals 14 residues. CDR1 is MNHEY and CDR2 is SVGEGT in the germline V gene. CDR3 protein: CASSRPLLEQPQHF. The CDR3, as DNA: TGTGCCAGCAGTAGACCCCTGTTGGAACAGCCCCAGCATTTT.

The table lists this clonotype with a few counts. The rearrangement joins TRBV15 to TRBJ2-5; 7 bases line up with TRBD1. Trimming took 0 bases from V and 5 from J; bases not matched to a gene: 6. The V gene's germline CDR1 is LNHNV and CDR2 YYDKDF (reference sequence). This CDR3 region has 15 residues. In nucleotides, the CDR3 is TGTGCCACCAGCAGAGATGGACAGGCCGGGGAGACCCAGTACTTC. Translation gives CATSRDGQAGETQYF.

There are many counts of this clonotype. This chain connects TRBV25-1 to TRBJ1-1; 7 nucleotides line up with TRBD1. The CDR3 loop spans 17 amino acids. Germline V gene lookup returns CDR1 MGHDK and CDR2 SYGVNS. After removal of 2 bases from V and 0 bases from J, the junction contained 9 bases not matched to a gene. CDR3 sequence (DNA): TGTGCCAGCAGTGAACGAAACAGGGGCCTCATGAACACTGAAGCTTTCTTT. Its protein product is CASSERNRGLMNTEAFF.